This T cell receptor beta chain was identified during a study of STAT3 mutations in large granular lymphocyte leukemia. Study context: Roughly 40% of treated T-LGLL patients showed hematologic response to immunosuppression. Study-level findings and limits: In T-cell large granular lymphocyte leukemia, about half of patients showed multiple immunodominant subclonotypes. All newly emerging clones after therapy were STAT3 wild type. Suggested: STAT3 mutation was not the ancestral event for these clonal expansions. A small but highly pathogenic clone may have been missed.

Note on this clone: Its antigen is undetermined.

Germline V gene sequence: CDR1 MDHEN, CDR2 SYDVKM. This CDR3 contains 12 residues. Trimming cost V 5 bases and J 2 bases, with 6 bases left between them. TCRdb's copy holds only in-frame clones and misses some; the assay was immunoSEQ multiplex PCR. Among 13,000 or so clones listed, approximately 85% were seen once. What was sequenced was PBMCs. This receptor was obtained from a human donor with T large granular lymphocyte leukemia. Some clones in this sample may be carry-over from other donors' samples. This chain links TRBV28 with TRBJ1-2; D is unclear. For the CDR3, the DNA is TGTGCCAGCAGTGACCGGAACTATGGCTACACCTTC. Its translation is CASSDRNYGYTF.